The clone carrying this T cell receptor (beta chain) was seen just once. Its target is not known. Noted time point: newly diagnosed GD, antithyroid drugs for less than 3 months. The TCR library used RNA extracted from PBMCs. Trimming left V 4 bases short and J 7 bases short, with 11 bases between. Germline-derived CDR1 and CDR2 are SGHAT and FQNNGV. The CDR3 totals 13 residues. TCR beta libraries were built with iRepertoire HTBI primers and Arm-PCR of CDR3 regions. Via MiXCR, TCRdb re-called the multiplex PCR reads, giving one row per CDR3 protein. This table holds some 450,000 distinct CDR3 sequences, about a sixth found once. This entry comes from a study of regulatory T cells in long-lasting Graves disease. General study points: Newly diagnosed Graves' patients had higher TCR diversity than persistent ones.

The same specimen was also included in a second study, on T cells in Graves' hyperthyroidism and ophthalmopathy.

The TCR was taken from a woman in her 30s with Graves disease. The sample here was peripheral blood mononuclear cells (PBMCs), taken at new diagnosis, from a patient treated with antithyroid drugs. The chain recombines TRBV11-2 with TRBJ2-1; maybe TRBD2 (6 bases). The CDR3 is CASSSRLVNEQFF. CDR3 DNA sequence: TGTGCCAGCAGCTCCCGACTAGTTAATGAGCAGTTCTTC. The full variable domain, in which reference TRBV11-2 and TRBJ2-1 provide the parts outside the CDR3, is EAGVAQSPRYKIIEKRQSVAFWCNPISGHATLYWYQQILGQGPKLLIQFQNNGVVDDSQLPKDRFSAERLKGVDSTLKIQPAKLEDSAVYLCASSSRLVNEQFFGPGTRLTVL.